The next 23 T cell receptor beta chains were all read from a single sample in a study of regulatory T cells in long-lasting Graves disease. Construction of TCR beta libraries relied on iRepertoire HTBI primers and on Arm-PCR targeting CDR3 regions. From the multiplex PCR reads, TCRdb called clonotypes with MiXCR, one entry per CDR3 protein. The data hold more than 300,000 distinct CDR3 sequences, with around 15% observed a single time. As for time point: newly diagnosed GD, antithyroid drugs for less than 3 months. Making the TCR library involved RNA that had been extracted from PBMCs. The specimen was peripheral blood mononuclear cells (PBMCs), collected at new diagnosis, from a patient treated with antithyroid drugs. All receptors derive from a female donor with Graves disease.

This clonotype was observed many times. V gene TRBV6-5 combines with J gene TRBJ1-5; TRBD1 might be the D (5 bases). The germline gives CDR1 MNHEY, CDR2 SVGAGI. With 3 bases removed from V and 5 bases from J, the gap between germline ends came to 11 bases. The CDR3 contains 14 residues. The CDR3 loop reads CASSYYGGDQPQHF. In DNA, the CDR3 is TGTGCCAGCAGTTATTACGGGGGAGATCAGCCCCAGCATTTT.

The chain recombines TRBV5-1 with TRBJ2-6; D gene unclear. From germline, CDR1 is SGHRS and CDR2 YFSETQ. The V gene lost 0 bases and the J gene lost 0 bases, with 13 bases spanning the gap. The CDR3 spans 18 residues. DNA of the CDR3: TGCGCCAGCAGCTTGGGGGCCGGACCCCTCTCTGGGGCCAACGTCCTGACTTTC. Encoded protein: CASSLGAGPLSGANVLTF.

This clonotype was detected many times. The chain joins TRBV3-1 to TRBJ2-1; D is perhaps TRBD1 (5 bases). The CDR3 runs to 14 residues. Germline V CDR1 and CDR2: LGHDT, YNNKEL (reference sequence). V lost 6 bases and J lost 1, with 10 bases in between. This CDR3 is CASSQQGSYNEQFF. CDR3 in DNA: TGTGCCAGCAGTCAGCAGGGTTCCTACAATGAGCAGTTCTTC.

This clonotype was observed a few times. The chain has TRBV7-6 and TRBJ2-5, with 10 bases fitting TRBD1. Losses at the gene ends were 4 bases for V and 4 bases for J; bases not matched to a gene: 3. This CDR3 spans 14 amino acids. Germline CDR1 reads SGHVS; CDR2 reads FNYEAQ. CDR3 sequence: CASSSRDRGETQYF. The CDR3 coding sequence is TGTGCCAGCAGCTCAAGGGACAGGGGAGAGACCCAGTACTTC. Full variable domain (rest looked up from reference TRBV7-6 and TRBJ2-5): GAGVSQSPRYKVTKRGQDVALRCDPISGHVSLYWYRQALGQGPEFLTYFNYEAQQDKSGLPNDRFSAERPEGSISTLTIQRTEQRDSAMYRCASSSRDRGETQYFGPGTRLLVL.

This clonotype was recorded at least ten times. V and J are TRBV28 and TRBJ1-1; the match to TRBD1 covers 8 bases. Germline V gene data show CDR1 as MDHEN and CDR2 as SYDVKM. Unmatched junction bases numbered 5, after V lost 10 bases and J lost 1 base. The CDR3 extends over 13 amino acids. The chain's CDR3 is CATDRGENTEAFF. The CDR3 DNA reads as TGTGCCACAGACAGGGGTGAGAACACTGAAGCTTTCTTT.

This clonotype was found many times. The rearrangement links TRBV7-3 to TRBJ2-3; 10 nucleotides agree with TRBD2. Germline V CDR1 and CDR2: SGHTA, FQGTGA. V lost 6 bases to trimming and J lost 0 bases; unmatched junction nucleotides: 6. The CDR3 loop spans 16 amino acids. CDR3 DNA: TGTGCCAGCAGTTCCCTTAGCGGGGGGAGCACAGATACGCAGTATTTT. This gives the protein CASSSLSGGSTDTQYF. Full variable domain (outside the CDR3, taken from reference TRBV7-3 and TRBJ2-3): GAGVSQTPSNKVTEKGKYVELRCDPISGHTALYWYRQSLGQGPEFLIYFQGTGAADDSGLPNDRFFAVRPEGSVSTLKIQRTERGDSAVYLCASSSLSGGSTDTQYFGPGTRLTVL.

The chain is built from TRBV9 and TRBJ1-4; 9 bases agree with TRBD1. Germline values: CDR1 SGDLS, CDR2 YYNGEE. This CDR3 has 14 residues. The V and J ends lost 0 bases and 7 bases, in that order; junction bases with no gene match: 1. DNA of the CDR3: TGTGCCAGCAGCGTAGACAGGGGGCGTGAAAAACTGTTTTTT. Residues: CASSVDRGREKLFF.

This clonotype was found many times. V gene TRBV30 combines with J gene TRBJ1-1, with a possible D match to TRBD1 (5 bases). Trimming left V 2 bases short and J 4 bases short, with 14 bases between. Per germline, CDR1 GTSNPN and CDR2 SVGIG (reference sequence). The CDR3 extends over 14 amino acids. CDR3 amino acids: CAWSHQAGGTEAFF. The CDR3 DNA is TGTGCCTGGAGTCACCAGGCGGGGGGCACTGAAGCTTTCTTT.

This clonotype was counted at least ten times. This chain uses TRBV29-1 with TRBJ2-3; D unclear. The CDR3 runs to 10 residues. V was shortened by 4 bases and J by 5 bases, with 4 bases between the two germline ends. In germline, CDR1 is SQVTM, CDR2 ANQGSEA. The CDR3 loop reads CSVGGDTQYF. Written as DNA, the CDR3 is TGCAGCGTTGGTGGAGATACGCAGTATTTT.

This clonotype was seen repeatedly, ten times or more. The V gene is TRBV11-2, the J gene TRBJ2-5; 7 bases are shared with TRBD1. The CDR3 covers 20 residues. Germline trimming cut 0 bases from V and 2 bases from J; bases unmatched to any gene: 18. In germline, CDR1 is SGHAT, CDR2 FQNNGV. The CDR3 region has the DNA TGTGCCAGCAGCTTAGATTGGCGACAGGGAAGAAGGACCATACAAGAGACCCAGTACTTC. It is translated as CASSLDWRQGRRTIQETQYF.

CDR3 sequence reads: CAWSTPGRTPFLNTEAFF. In DNA form, the CDR3 reads TGTGCCTGGTCAACGCCCGGGCGGACCCCCTTCTTGAACACTGAAGCTTTCTTT. The chain joins TRBV30 to TRBJ1-1; no firm D call. The ends were cut back, 5 bases at V and 0 bases at J, with 25 bases in the middle. Germline CDR1 GTSNPN, CDR2 SVGIG (reference sequence). This CDR3 contains 18 residues.

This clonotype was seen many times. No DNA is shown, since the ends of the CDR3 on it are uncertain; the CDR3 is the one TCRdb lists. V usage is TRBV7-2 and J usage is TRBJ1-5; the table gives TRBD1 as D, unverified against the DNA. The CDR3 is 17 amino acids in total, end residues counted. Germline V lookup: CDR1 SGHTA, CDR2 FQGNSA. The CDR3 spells CASSFGPGGLSSQPQHF.

CDR3 sequence (DNA): TGTGCCAGCAGCGTTCTTGAGGGGGGGCCGTATGAGCAGTTCTTC. Translated, it gives CASSVLEGGPYEQFF. The J gene is TRBJ2-1, the V gene TRBV9, with D possibly matching TRBD2 (7 bases). V was trimmed by 2 bases and J by 8 bases, leaving 17 bases between them. The CDR3 is made up of 15 amino acids. Germline V gene lookup returns CDR1 SGDLS and CDR2 YYNGEE.

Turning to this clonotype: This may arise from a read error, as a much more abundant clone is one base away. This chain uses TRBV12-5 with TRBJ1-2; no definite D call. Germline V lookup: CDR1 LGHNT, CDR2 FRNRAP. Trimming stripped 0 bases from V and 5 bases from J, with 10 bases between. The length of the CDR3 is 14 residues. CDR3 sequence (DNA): TGTGCTAGTGGTTTGGTAGGGATAGGGTATGGCTACACCTTC. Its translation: CASGLVGIGYGYTF.

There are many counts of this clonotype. Written as DNA, the CDR3 is TGTGCCAGCAGCACTAGGGCCCGGGAGGAAAAACTGTTTTTT. This gives the protein CASSTRAREEKLFF. The rearrangement joins TRBV11-2 to TRBJ1-4, with D hard to call. CDR3 length: 14 amino acids. Trimming left V 5 bases short and J 8 bases short, with 15 bases between. The germline V gene has CDR1 SGHAT and CDR2 FQNNGV. The full variable domain, completed using reference TRBV11-2 and TRBJ1-4, is EAGVAQSPRYKIIEKRQSVAFWCNPISGHATLYWYQQILGQGPKLLIQFQNNGVVDDSQLPKDRFSAERLKGVDSTLKIQPAKLEDSAVYLCASSTRAREEKLFFGSGTQLSVL.

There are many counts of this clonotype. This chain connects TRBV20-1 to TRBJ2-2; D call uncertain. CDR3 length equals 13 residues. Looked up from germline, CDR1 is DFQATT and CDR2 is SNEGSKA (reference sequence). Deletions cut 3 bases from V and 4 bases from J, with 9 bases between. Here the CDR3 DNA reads TGCAGTGCTAGTGTAACAACCACCGGGGAGCTGTTTTTT. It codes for CSASVTTTGELFF.

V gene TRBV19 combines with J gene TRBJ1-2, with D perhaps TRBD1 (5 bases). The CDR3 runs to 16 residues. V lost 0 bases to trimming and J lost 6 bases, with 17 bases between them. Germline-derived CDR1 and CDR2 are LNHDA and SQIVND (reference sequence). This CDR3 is CASSIDPRGSVDGYTF. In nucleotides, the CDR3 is TGTGCCAGTAGTATAGACCCCCGGGGGTCGGTGGATGGCTACACCTTC.

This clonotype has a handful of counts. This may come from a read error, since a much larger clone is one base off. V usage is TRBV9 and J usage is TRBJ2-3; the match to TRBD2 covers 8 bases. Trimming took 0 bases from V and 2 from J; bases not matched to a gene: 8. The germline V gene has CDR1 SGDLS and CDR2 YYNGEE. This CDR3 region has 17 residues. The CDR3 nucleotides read TGTGCCAGCAGCGTAGATTCCGGGGGGGGCCCCACAGATACGCAGTATTTT. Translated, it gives CASSVDSGGGPTDTQYF.

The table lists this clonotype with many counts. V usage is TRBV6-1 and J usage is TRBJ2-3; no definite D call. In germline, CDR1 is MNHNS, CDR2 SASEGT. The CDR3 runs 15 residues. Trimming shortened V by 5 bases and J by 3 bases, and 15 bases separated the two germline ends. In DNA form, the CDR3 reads TGTGCCAGCAGTCCCGGCCGATTCTGGACAGATACGCAGTATTTT. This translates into CASSPGRFWTDTQYF.

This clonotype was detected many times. The CDR3, as DNA: TGTGCTAGTGGCTGGACTTACGGCTCCTACGAGCAGTACTTC. Its translation: CASGWTYGSYEQYF. The chain is built from TRBV12-5 and TRBJ2-7; D might be TRBD2 (5 bases). Germline values: CDR1 LGHNT, CDR2 FRNRAP. V was pared by 6 bases and J by 0 bases, with 12 bases between. This CDR3 has 14 amino acids.

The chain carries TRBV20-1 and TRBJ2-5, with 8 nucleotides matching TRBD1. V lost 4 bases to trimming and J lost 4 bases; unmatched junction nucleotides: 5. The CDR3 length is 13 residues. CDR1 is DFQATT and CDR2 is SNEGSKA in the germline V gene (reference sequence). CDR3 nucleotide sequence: TGCAGTGCTAAGAGACAGGGGACAGAGACCCAGTACTTC. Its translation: CSAKRQGTETQYF.

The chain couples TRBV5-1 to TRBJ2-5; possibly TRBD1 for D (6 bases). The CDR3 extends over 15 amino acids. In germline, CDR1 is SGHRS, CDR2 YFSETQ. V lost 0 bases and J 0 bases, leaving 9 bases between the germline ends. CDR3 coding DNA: TGCGCCAGCAGCTTGGATACAGGGTACCAAGAGACCCAGTACTTC. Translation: CASSLDTGYQETQYF.

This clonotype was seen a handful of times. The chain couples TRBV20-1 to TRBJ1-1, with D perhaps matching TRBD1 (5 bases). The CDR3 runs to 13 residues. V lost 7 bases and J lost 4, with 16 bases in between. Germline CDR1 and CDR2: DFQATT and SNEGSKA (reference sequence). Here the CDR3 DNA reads TGCAGTGTCGCTAAGCAGGGAAGCACTGAAGCTTTCTTT. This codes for CSVAKQGSTEAFF.